These 22 T cell receptor gamma chains were all obtained from the same sample, sequenced in a study of γδ T cells in repeated Plasmodium falciparum infection. Bulk repertoires came from Vgamma9/Vdelta2+ or Vdelta2-negative gammadelta T cells flow-sorted from PBMC. TCRdb re-called clones from the multiplex PCR reads using CATT. The table records 20,000 to 30,000 gamma-chain clones, 3% of them present only once. The sample comprised gamma-delta T cells from blood. The origin of the receptors is a pool of human donors (malaria-infected and uninfected, not separated).

This clone was counted ten times or more. The chain joins TRGV8 to TRGJP1. V shed 2 bases, J shed 2 bases, and the junction held 2 bases outside the gene matches. Germline lookup yields CDR1 VENAVY and CDR2 YDSYNSRV. CDR3 length: 14 residues. The CDR3: CATWDITTGWFKIF. The CDR3 bases are TGTGCCACCTGGGATATAACCACTGGTTGGTTCAAGATATTT.

Worth noting for this clone: Translating this DNA gives a protein that differs at residue 4 from the TCRdb one, which belongs to a much larger clone; a read error is likely, and the protein shown is this translation. The gene calls are TRGV9 and TRGJP. Assignment of the J gene here rests on matching the DNA to germline, because TCRdb gives none. Germline loops: CDR1 GITISATS, CDR2 ISYDGTV (reference sequence). This CDR3 contains 20 residues. The CDR3 sequence is CALREVPQEKQELGKKIKVF. For the CDR3, the DNA is TGTGCCTTGCGGGAGGTGCCGCAAGAAAAGCAAGAGTTGGGCAAAAAAATCAAGGTATTT.

This clone occurred many times. A read error likely explains why the TCRdb protein, taken from a much larger clone, differs from this DNA's translation at residue 4; the protein shown is translated from the DNA. V and J are TRGV3 and TRGJ1 or TRGJ2. The J gene is absent in TCRdb and was assigned here via DNA matching to germline. This CDR3 region has 15 residues. Germline CDR1 and CDR2: VTNTFY and YDVSTARD (reference sequence). In nucleotides, the CDR3 is TGTGCCACCAGGGACTCAGCACGCGGGTTGTATAAGAAACTCTTT. Residues: CATRDSARGLYKKLF.

A word on this clone: TCRdb's listed protein matches a much larger clone and diverges from this DNA's translation at residue 9, likely through a read error; the protein shown comes from the DNA. This rearrangement joins TRGV9 to TRGJ1 or TRGJ2. No J segment appears in TCRdb, so it was assigned here by matching the sequence to germline. The germline gives CDR1 GITISATS, CDR2 ISYDGTV (reference sequence). The CDR3 is 13 amino acids. CDR3 amino acids: CALWEPIYCKKLF. The CDR3 nucleotides are TGTGCCTTGTGGGAGCCGATTTATTGTAAGAAACTCTTT.

No J gene call was made, and the V gene is TRGV2. The CDR3 runs 31 residues. Germline values: CDR1 EGSNGY, CDR2 YDSYNSKV. As DNA, the CDR3 is TGTGCCACCTGGGAACTGTTTTATTATAAGAAACTCTTGGCAGTGGAACAACACTGGTTGTCACAGGTAAGTATCGGAAGAATACAACATTTC. As protein: CATWELFYYKKLLAVEQHWLSQVSIGRIQHF.

This clone was detected many times. TCRdb's protein for this DNA is that of a much larger clone and differs from the translation at residue 11, likely a read error; the protein shown is the DNA translation. This chain joins TRGV8 and TRGJ1 or TRGJ2. Germline CDR1 VENAVY, CDR2 YDSYNSRV. The CDR3 sequence is 13 residues long. In DNA form, the CDR3 reads TGTGCCACCTGGGATGACAATTATTATAAGGAACTCTTT. Translating gives CATWDDNYYKELF.

The table lists this clone with many counts. TCRdb's listed protein matches a much larger clone and diverges from this DNA's translation at residue 10, likely through a read error; the protein shown comes from the DNA. The chain carries TRGV9 and TRGJP. TCRdb leaves out the J gene; it was filled in here by matching the DNA to germline. Germline CDR1 and CDR2: GITISATS and ISYDGTV (reference sequence). This CDR3 spans 15 amino acids. This CDR3 reads CALWSQELGEKIKVF. CDR3 DNA: TGTGCCTTGTGGTCTCAAGAGTTGGGCGAAAAAATCAAGGTATTT.

In its sample, this clone was seen many times. A read error is possible here, since a much larger clone lies one base away. The DNA of the CDR3 is TGTGCCACCTGGGATAGCGTAAGGGGCGTCTATTATAAGAAGCTCTTT. Translating gives CATWDSVRGVYYKKLF. This sequence joins TRGV8 and TRGJ1 or TRGJ2. The CDR3 consists of 16 residues. The germline V gene encodes CDR1 VENAVY and CDR2 YDSYNSRV.

This clone has at least ten counts. A far larger clone is just one base off, so this is likely a read error. V gene TRGV5 combines with J gene TRGJ1 or TRGJ2. Here the J gene came from matching the DNA to germline, since TCRdb omits it. The CDR3 consists of 12 residues. Germline CDR1 and CDR2: VINAFY and YDVSNSKD. In nucleotides, the CDR3 is TGTGCCACCTGGGCGAATTACTATAAGAAACTCTTT. Translation: CATWANYYKKLF.

With respect to this clone: The protein TCRdb lists belongs to a much larger clone and differs from this DNA's translation at residue 8, which points to a read error; the protein shown is made from the DNA. This chain joins TRGV9 and TRGJ1 or TRGJ2. Germline trimming cut 3 bases from V and 8 bases from J; bases unmatched to any gene: 10. CDR3 length: 13 amino acids. Germline lookup yields CDR1 GITISATS and CDR2 ISYDGTV (reference sequence). The CDR3 DNA reads as TGTGCCTTGTGGGAGCCTATCGTGAATAAGAAACTCTTT. It is translated as CALWEPIVNKKLF.

This clone was picked up a small number of times. This probably arose from a read error, given a far larger clone one base away. This sample includes further DNA sequences coding for the same CDR3. The chain recombines TRGV9 with TRGJ1 or TRGJ2. The J gene was not available in TCRdb and was assigned here by matching the DNA to germline segments. CDR1 is GITISATS and CDR2 is ISYDGTV in the germline V gene (reference sequence). The CDR3 spans 14 residues. The CDR3 nucleotides read TGTGCCTTGTGGGAGGTGACGGACTATTACAAGAAACTCTTT. Protein sequence: CALWEVTDYYKKLF.

A few counts support this clone. It differs at one base from a far larger clone, so likely a read error. The same CDR3 is also encoded by other DNA sequences in this sample. This rearrangement joins TRGV9 to TRGJP. Matching the DNA to germline supplied the J gene, which TCRdb does not give. V dropped 0 bases and J dropped 11; count of bases not matched to a gene: 10. The CDR3 is made up of 17 amino acids. Germline CDR1 is GITISATS and CDR2 is ISYDGTV (reference sequence). CDR3 loop: CALWEVHVELGKKIKVF. The DNA of the CDR3 is TGTGCCTTGTGGGAGGTGCACGTGGAGCTGGGCAAAAAAATCAAGGTATTT.

This clone has a handful of counts. TCRdb's protein for this DNA is that of a much larger clone and differs from the translation at residues 6 and 8, likely a read error; the protein shown is the DNA translation. The chain has TRGV9 and TRGJ1 or TRGJ2. J lost 5 bases, V lost 2 bases, and 6 bases had no gene match. Germline CDR1 reads GITISATS; CDR2 reads ISYDGTV (reference sequence). This CDR3 comprises 13 residues. The DNA of the CDR3 is TGTGCCTTGTGGGAGGAACATAATTATAAGAAACTCTTT. Protein sequence: CALWEEHNYKKLF.

This clone has at least ten counts. Translating this DNA gives a protein that differs at residue 3 from the TCRdb one, which belongs to a much larger clone; a read error is likely, and the protein shown is this translation. This chain joins TRGV9 and TRGJ1 or TRGJ2. Here the J gene came from matching the DNA to germline, since TCRdb omits it. Germline lookup yields CDR1 GITISATS and CDR2 ISYDGTV (reference sequence). The CDR3 loop spans 15 amino acids. The CDR3 here is CASWEVTRTYYKKLF. DNA for the CDR3: TGTGCCTCGTGGGAGGTTACTAGAACCTATTATAAGAAACTCTTT.

This clone has more than one count but fewer than ten. The translation of this DNA and the TCRdb protein of a much larger clone differ at residue 6, probably owing to a read error; the protein shown here is translated from the DNA. This chain uses TRGV9 with TRGJ1 or TRGJ2. The J gene, left out of TCRdb, was set here by checking the DNA against germline. The germline gives CDR1 GITISATS, CDR2 ISYDGTV (reference sequence). The V and J ends lost 2 bases and 4 bases, in that order; junction bases with no gene match: 11. This CDR3 has 15 residues. In DNA, the CDR3 is TGTGCCTTGTGGGAGGCGTCACCTAGGTATTATAAGAAACTCTTT. It translates to CALWEASPRYYKKLF.

This clone has only a few counts. The limits of the CDR3 on the DNA are not certain, so only TCRdb's listed CDR3 is given. The V gene is listed as TRGV2; no J gene was called. In germline, CDR1 is EGSNGY, CDR2 YDSYNSKV. The length of the CDR3 is 31 amino acids, counting both ends. CDR3 in amino acids: CATWDRLPGRNSLAVEQHLLSQVSIGRIQHF.

This clone was observed a handful of times. TCRdb pairs this DNA with a much larger clone's protein that differs at residue 3, likely a read error; the protein shown was translated from the DNA. The chain employs TRGV4 and TRGJ1 or TRGJ2. The J gene, left out of TCRdb, was set here by checking the DNA against germline. In germline, CDR1 is EGSTGY, CDR2 YDSYTSSV. The CDR3 sequence is 13 residues long. The chain's CDR3 is CAPWVATYYKKLF. In DNA form, the CDR3 reads TGTGCCCCCTGGGTCGCCACTTATTATAAGAAACTCTTT.

Remarks on this clone: The protein in TCRdb stems from a much larger clone and differs at residue 9 from this DNA's translation, likely a read error; here the protein is translated from the DNA. The chain has TRGV9 and TRGJP. TCRdb gives no J gene; it was assigned here by matching the DNA to germline. Germline V lookup: CDR1 GITISATS, CDR2 ISYDGTV (reference sequence). There are 14 residues in the CDR3. CDR3 in amino acids: CALWEVLGRKIKVF. CDR3 sequence (DNA): TGTGCCTTGTGGGAGGTGTTGGGCAGAAAAATCAAGGTATTT.

This clone showed up just a few times. TCRdb's protein, taken from a much larger clone, differs from this DNA's translation at residue 10, likely owing to a read error; the protein displayed comes from the DNA. J is TRGJP and V is TRGV9. The J gene was missing in TCRdb and was found by matching the end of the DNA to germline. The trim removed 0 bases at V and 9 bases at J, leaving 11 bases unmatched. CDR1 and CDR2 (germline): GITISATS, ISYDGTV (reference sequence). The CDR3 covers 18 residues. The CDR3 sequence is CALWEVLTRGLGKKIKVF. The CDR3 coding sequence is TGTGCCTTGTGGGAGGTGCTGACGAGAGGGTTGGGCAAAAAAATCAAGGTATTT.

This clone is labeled as medium-sized. A junction boundary mismatches the germline segment, possibly from a read error. The rearrangement links TRGV3 to TRGJ1 or TRGJ2. CDR3 length equals 14 residues. Germline-derived CDR1 and CDR2 are VTNTFY and YDVSTARD (reference sequence). The CDR3 reads CATWDRQNYYKKLF. The DNA for the CDR3 is TGTGCCACCTGGGACAGACAGAATTATTATAAAAAACTCTTT.

This clone was observed a few times. TCRdb has a much larger clone's protein, which differs at residue 3 from the translation of this DNA, likely because of a read error; what is shown is the protein translated from the DNA. The rearrangement joins TRGV4 to TRGJ1 or TRGJ2. Germline V lookup: CDR1 EGSTGY, CDR2 YDSYTSSV. This CDR3 contains 13 residues. The CDR3 DNA reads as TGTGCCCCCTGGGATAGGGATTATTATAAGAAACTCTTT. This translates into CAPWDRDYYKKLF.

This clone was recorded many times. TCRdb's listed protein matches a much larger clone and diverges from this DNA's translation at residue 3, likely through a read error; the protein shown comes from the DNA. The chain uses TRGV9 and TRGJ1 or TRGJ2. The J gene, absent from TCRdb, was called here by matching the DNA to germline. CDR1 is GITISATS, CDR2 ISYDGTV, per germline (reference sequence). This CDR3 is 13 amino acids long. The CDR3 protein is CASWEAPIMKKLF. The CDR3 DNA is TGTGCCTCGTGGGAGGCCCCAATTATGAAGAAACTCTTT.